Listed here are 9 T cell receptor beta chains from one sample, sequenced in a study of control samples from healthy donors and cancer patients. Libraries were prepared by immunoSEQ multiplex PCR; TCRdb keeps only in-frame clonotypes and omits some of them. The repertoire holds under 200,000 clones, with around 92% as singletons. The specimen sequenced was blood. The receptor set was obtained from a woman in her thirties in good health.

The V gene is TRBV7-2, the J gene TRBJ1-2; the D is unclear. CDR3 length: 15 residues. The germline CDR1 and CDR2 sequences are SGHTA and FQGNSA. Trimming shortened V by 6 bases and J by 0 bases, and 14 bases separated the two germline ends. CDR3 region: CASSGRPDTNYGYTF. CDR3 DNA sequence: TGTGCCAGCAGTGGTAGGCCGGATACTAACTATGGCTACACCTTC.

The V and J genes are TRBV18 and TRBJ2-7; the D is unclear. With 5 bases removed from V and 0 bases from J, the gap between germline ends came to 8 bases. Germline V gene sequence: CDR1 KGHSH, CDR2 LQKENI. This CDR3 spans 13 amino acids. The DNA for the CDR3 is TGTGCCAGCTCAGGGTCCCCCTCCTACGAGCAGTACTTC. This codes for CASSGSPSYEQYF.

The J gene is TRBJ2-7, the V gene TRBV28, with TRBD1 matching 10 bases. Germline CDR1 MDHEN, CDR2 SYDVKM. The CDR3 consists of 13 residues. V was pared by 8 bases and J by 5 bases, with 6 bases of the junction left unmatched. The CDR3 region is CASRTTGGHEQYF. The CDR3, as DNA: TGTGCCAGCCGCACGACAGGGGGCCACGAGCAGTACTTC.

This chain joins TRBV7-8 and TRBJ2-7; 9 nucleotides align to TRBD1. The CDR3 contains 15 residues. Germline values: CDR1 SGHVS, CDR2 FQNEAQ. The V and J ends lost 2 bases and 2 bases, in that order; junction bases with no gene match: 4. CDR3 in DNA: TGTGCCAGCAGCTTATTATGGGACAGGGCCTACGAGCAGTACTTC. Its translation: CASSLLWDRAYEQYF.

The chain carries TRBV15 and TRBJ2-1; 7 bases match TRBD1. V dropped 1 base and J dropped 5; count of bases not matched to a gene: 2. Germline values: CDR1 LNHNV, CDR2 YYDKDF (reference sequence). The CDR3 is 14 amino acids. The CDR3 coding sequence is TGTGCCACCAGCAGAGGGGGGACAGACAATGAGCAGTTCTTC. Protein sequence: CATSRGGTDNEQFF.

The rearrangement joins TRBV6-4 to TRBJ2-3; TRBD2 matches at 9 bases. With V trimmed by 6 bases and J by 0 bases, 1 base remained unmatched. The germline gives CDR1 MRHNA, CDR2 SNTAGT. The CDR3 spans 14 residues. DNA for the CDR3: TGTGCCAGCAGCGCGGGGGGGAGCACAGATACGCAGTATTTT. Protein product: CASSAGGSTDTQYF.

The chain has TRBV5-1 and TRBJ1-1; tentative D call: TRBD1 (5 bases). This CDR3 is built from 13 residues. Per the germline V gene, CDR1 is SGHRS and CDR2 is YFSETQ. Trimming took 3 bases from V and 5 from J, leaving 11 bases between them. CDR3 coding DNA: TGCGCCAGCAGCTGGGGATGGGGGACTGAAGCTTTCTTT. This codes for CASSWGWGTEAFF.

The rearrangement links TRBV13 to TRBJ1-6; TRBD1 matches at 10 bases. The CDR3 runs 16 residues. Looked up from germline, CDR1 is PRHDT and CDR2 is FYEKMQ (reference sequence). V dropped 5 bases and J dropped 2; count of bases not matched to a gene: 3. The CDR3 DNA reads TGTGCCAGCAGCCATGGACAGGGGGCCTATAATTCACCCCTCCACTTT. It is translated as CASSHGQGAYNSPLHF.

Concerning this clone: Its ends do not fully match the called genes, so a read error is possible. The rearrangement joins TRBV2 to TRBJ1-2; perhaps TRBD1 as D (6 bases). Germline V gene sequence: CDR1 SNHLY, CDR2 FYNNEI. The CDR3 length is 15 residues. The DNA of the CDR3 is TGTGCCAGCACTGAATTGGACAGAACTAACTATGGCTACACCTTC. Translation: CASTELDRTNYGYTF.